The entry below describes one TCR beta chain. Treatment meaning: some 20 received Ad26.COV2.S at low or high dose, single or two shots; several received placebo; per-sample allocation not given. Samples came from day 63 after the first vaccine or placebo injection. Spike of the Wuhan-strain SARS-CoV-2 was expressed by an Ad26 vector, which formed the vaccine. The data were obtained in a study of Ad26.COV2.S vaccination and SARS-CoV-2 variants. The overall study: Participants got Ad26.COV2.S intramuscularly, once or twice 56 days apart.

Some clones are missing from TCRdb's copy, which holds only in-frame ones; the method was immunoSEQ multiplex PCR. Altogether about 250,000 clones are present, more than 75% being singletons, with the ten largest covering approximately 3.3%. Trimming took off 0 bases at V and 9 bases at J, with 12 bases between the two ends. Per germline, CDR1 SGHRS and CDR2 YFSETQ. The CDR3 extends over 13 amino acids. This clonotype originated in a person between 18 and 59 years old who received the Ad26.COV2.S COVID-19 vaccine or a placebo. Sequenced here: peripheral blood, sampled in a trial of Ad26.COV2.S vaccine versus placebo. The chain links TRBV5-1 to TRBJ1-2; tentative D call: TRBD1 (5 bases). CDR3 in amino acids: CASSLAAGRRYTF. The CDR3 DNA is TGCGCCAGCAGCTTGGCGGCAGGGAGACGCTACACCTTC.